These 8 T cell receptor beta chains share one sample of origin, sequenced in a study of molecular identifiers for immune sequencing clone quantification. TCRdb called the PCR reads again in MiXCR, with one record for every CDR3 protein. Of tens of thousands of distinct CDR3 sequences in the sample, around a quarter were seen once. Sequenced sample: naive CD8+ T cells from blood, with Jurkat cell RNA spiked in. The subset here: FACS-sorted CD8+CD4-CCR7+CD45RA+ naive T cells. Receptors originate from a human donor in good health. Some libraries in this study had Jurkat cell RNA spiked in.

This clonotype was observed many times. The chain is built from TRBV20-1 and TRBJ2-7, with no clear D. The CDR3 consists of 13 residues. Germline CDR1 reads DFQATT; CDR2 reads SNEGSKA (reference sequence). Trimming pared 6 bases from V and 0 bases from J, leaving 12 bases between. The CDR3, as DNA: TGCAGTGCAAAAGGGTCAAACTCCTACGAGCAGTACTTC. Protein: CSAKGSNSYEQYF.

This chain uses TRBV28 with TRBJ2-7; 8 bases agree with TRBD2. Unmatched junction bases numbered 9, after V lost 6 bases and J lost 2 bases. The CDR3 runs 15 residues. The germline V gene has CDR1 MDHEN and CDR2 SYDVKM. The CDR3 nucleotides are TGTGCCAGCAGACTAACGGGAGGGGAGACCTACGAGCAGTACTTC. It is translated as CASRLTGGETYEQYF.

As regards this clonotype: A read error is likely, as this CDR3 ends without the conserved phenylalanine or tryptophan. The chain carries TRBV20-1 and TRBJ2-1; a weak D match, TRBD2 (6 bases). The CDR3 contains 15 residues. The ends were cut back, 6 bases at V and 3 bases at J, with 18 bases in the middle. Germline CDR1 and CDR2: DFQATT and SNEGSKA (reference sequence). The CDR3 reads CSARRAAGNYNEQFL. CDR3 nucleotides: TGCAGTGCCCGGAGGGCGGCCGGAAACTACAATGAGCAGTTCCTC.

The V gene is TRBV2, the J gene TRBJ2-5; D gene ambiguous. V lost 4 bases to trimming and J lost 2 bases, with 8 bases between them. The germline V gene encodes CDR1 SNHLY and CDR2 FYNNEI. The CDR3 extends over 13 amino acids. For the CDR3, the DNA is TGTGCCAGCAGTGTAAAGCCTCAAGAGACCCAGTACTTC. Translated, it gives CASSVKPQETQYF.

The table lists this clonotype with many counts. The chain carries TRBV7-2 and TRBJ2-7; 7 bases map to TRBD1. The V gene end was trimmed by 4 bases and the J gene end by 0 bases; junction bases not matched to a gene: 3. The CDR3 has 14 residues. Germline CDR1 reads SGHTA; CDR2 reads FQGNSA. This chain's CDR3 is CASSSRDSSYEQYF. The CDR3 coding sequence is TGTGCCAGCAGCTCACGGGACAGCTCCTACGAGCAGTACTTC.

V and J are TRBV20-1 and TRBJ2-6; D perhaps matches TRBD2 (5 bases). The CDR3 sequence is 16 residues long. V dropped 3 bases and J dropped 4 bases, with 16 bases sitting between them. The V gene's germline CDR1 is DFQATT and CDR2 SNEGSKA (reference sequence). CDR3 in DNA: TGCAGTGCTAGTGGTTCAGGAGGTCCCGGGGCCAACGTCCTGACTTTC. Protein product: CSASGSGGPGANVLTF.

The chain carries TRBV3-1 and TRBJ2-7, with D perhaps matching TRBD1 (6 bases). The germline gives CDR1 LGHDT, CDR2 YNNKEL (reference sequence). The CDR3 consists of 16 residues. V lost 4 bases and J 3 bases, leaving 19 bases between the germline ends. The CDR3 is CASSPGQTSFYYEQYF. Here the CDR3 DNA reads TGTGCCAGCAGCCCAGGACAGACGTCCTTCTACTACGAGCAGTACTTC.

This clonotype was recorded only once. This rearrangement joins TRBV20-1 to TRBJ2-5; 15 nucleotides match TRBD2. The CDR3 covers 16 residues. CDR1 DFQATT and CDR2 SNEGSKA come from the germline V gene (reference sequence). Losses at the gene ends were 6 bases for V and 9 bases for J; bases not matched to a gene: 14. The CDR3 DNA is TGCAGTGCAAACCTCGGACTAGCGGGGGGGCTGGGGGCCCAGTACTTC. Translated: CSANLGLAGGLGAQYF.